The 4 T cell receptor beta chains reported below all come from one sample, sequenced in a study of blood T cell repertoires in COVID-19. Sequencing was performed with immunoSEQ multiplex PCR; in TCRdb, only in-frame clones are kept and a portion is missing. Of about 80,000 clones listed, roughly 88% are singletons. Sequenced sample: peripheral blood. All receptors derive from a man between 65 and 85 years old with acute or convalescent COVID-19.

The genes are TRBV9 and TRBJ2-2, with 10 nucleotides matching TRBD1. The germline gives CDR1 SGDLS, CDR2 YYNGEE. Germline trimming cut 7 bases from V and 7 bases from J; bases unmatched to any gene: 13. This CDR3 is 16 amino acids long. DNA of the CDR3: TGTGCCAGCGACCCAGGGCTGGGACAGGGGTTCGGGGAGCTGTTTTTT. Translating gives CASDPGLGQGFGELFF. Full variable domain (rest looked up from reference TRBV9 and TRBJ2-2): DSGVTQTPKHLITATGQRVTLRCSPRSGDLSVYWYQQSLDQGLQFLIQYYNGEERAKGNILERFSAQQFPDLHSELNLSSLELGDSALYFCASDPGLGQGFGELFFGEGSRLTVL.

The V call is TRBV5-4, the J call TRBJ2-2; 11 nucleotides match TRBD2. The CDR3 extends over 15 amino acids. In germline, CDR1 is SGHNT, CDR2 YYREEE (reference sequence). J was trimmed by 6 bases and V by 3 bases; bases with no gene match: 4. In DNA, the CDR3 is TGTGCCAGCAGCTCCGGGACTAGCGGTTCCGGGGAGCTGTTTTTT. Translation: CASSSGTSGSGELFF.

V gene TRBV5-1 combines with J gene TRBJ2-3; no reliable D call. Trimming stripped 2 bases from V and 1 base from J, with 8 bases between. The CDR3 is 14 residues long. CDR1 and CDR2 (germline): SGHRS, YFSETQ. CDR3 residues: CASSFLGGTDTQYF. CDR3 sequence (DNA): TGCGCCAGCAGCTTCCTAGGAGGCACAGATACGCAGTATTTT.

CDR3 nucleotide sequence: TGTGCCAGCAGTTACACAGGGCTTCAGCCCCAGCATTTT. Its protein product is CASSYTGLQPQHF. The gene calls are TRBV27 and TRBJ1-5; a weak D match, TRBD1 (6 bases). V lost 4 bases, J lost 6 bases, and 10 bases lay in between. The CDR3 totals 13 residues. The germline V gene encodes CDR1 MNHEY and CDR2 SMNVEV (reference sequence).